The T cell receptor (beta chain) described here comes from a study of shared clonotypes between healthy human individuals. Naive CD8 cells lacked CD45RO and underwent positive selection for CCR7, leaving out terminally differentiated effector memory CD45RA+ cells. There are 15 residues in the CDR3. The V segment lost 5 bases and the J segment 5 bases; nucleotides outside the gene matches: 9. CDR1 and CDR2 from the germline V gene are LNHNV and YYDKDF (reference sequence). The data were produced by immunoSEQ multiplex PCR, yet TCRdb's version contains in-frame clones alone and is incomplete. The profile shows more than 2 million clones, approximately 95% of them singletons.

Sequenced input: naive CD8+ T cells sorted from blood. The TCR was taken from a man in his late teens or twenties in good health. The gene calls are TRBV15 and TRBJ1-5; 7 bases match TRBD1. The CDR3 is CATSAWDRDDQPQHF. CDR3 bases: TGTGCCACCAGCGCTTGGGACAGAGATGATCAGCCCCAGCATTTT.